This T cell receptor beta chain comes out of a study of OX40 agonist ivuxolimab in advanced cancers. Study as a whole: Patients received intravenous ivuxolimab every 2 weeks at 0.01 to 10 mg/kg. Patients with prior anti-PD-1, anti-PD-L1 or anti-CTLA-4 therapy were eligible; approximately 40% had some. Among those enrolled, mean age was roughly 55 years (range roughly 23 to 90) and about 79% were male.

Data came from immunoSEQ multiplex PCR; TCRdb stores just in-frame clones and leaves some out. The repertoire holds tens of thousands of clones, with about nine tenths as singletons. Patients were ineligible given autoimmune disease history or systemic immunosuppression. Germline V gene sequence: CDR1 SQVTM, CDR2 ANQGSEA. This CDR3 comprises 12 residues. V was trimmed by 8 bases and J by 5 bases, leaving 15 bases between them. The input for sequencing was CD4+ or CD8+ T cells sorted from blood, taken in a trial of the OX40 agonist ivuxolimab. This clonotype was obtained from an adult with an advanced solid tumor such as melanoma, head and neck, liver or kidney cancer. The J gene is TRBJ1-1, the V gene TRBV29-1, with D maybe TRBD1 (5 bases). In DNA form, the CDR3 reads TGCAGCACCGACGGGGGGGTTACTGAAGCTTTCTTT. The encoded protein is CSTDGGVTEAFF.